The next 14 T cell receptor beta chains were all read from a single sample in a study of neoadjuvant anti-PD-1 for oral cavity cancer. Some clones are missing from TCRdb's copy, which holds only in-frame ones; the method was immunoSEQ multiplex PCR. The repertoire holds approximately 35,000 clones, with around nine tenths as singletons. The input for sequencing was PBMCs, taken before nivolumab (anti-PD-1) treatment. These receptors were collected from a person aged 35-79 years with oral cavity squamous cell carcinoma.

The chain combines TRBV28 with TRBJ1-5, with D hard to call. V was cut by 3 bases and J by 5 bases, with 5 bases left in between. Germline V gene sequence: CDR1 MDHEN, CDR2 SYDVKM. The CDR3 is 12 amino acids. CDR3: CASSFIHQPQHF. As DNA, the CDR3 is TGTGCCAGCAGTTTTATACATCAGCCCCAGCATTTT.

V and J are TRBV28 and TRBJ2-1; a weak D match, TRBD2 (7 bases). V was clipped by 5 bases and J by 0 bases, with 20 bases between them. CDR1 is MDHEN and CDR2 is SYDVKM in the germline V gene. The CDR3 length is 18 residues. The CDR3 is CASSLPGGPTSSYNEQFF. The CDR3 region has the DNA TGTGCCAGCAGTCTCCCCGGGGGGCCGACTAGCTCCTACAATGAGCAGTTCTTC.

V gene TRBV7-7 combines with J gene TRBJ2-5; TRBD1 agrees at 7 bases. The J segment lost 1 base and the V segment lost 4 bases, leaving 6 bases of the junction unmatched. Germline lookup yields CDR1 SSHAT and CDR2 FNYEAQ (reference sequence). The CDR3 runs to 15 residues. In DNA, the CDR3 is TGTGCCAGCAGCTCAACCGGGACAGCCCAAGAGACCCAGTACTTC. Protein: CASSSTGTAQETQYF.

The chain combines TRBV13 with TRBJ1-1; tentative D call: TRBD1 (5 bases). The CDR3 loop spans 15 amino acids. CDR1 and CDR2 (germline): PRHDT, FYEKMQ (reference sequence). V dropped 2 bases and J dropped 0 bases, with 10 bases sitting between them. This chain's CDR3 is CASSLLRGMNTEAFF. CDR3 in DNA: TGTGCCAGCAGCTTATTACGGGGGATGAACACTGAAGCTTTCTTT.

The chain has TRBV19 and TRBJ1-5, with no clear D. The germline V gene encodes CDR1 LNHDA and CDR2 SQIVND (reference sequence). Trimming cost V 1 base and J 7 bases, with 14 bases left between them. The CDR3 runs 15 residues. CDR3 protein: CASSIGAPGSQPQHF. CDR3 DNA sequence: TGTGCCAGTAGTATAGGGGCTCCCGGCTCCCAGCCCCAGCATTTT.

In its sample, this clone was seen once. The chain uses TRBV27 and TRBJ1-1; 8 nucleotides line up with TRBD1. This CDR3 is built from 22 residues. The junction had 30 bases not matched to a gene; V was cut back by 9 bases and J by 0 bases. Germline V gives CDR1 MNHEY, CDR2 SMNVEV (reference sequence). DNA of the CDR3: TGTGCCAGAAAATATTTAGGGGGGGACGAAGGACAGGGTGAAACGATGAACACTGAAGCTTTCTTT. Translated: CARKYLGGDEGQGETMNTEAFF.

V and J are TRBV7-8 and TRBJ2-1, with D tentatively TRBD2 (6 bases). There are 15 residues in the CDR3. The germline V and J ends were trimmed by 2 bases and 12 bases, with 20 bases remaining between them. Germline V CDR1 and CDR2: SGHVS, FQNEAQ. CDR3 amino acids: CASSLTKGLLKGQFF. CDR3 coding DNA: TGTGCCAGCAGCTTAACTAAGGGACTTCTCAAAGGGCAGTTCTTC.

This sequence joins TRBV29-1 and TRBJ2-3; TRBD2 aligns across 13 bases. V was clipped by 5 bases and J by 1 base; unmatched bases: 3. Looked up from germline, CDR1 is SQVTM and CDR2 is ANQGSEA. This CDR3 is 15 amino acids long. CDR3 sequence: CSVTGTSGGTDTQYF. The CDR3 nucleotides read TGCAGCGTTACCGGGACTAGCGGGGGCACAGATACGCAGTATTTT.

The V and J genes are TRBV30 and TRBJ1-1; the D is unclear. V shed 3 bases and J shed 1 base, with 9 bases lying between them. The CDR3 loop spans 13 amino acids. Germline CDR1 and CDR2: GTSNPN and SVGIG (reference sequence). In DNA form, the CDR3 reads TGTGCCTGGAGAAAAGGAGGGAACACTGAAGCTTTCTTT. It encodes CAWRKGGNTEAFF.

The chain uses TRBV5-8 and TRBJ2-2; D is possibly TRBD1 (6 bases). V lost 4 bases and J lost 3, with 19 bases in between. The CDR3 covers 17 residues. The germline gives CDR1 SGHTS, CDR2 YDEGEE. The CDR3 here is CASSLPLQGIDTGELFF. The CDR3, as DNA: TGTGCCAGCAGCCTCCCCCTACAGGGTATTGACACCGGGGAGCTGTTTTTT.

This clone has a single count. The rearrangement joins TRBV5-8 to TRBJ2-7, with D possibly TRBD1 on 6 matching bases. CDR1 SGHTS and CDR2 YDEGEE come from the germline V gene. The CDR3 has 14 amino acids. Trimming pared 5 bases from V and 4 bases from J, leaving 16 bases between. For the CDR3, the DNA is TGTGCCAGCAGGCAAACAGGGAATAGATACGAGCAGTACTTC. This encodes CASRQTGNRYEQYF.

The V and J genes are TRBV28 and TRBJ2-1; 7 nucleotides align to TRBD2. Germline-derived CDR1 and CDR2 are MDHEN and SYDVKM. The CDR3 extends over 15 amino acids. After removal of 4 bases from V and 2 bases from J, the junction contained 5 bases not matched to a gene. CDR3 amino acids: CASSWKRDPYNEQFF. DNA for the CDR3: TGTGCCAGCAGTTGGAAGCGGGACCCCTACAATGAGCAGTTCTTC.

The chain has TRBV29-1 and TRBJ1-2; 8 positions agree with TRBD1. This CDR3 has 15 amino acids. From germline, CDR1 is SQVTM and CDR2 ANQGSEA. V was clipped by 3 bases and J by 4 bases; unmatched bases: 10. CDR3 residues: CSVEGQGAARYGYTF. The CDR3 nucleotides are TGCAGCGTTGAGGGCCAGGGGGCAGCCCGCTATGGCTACACCTTC.

This sequence joins TRBV5-6 and TRBJ1-2, with TRBD1 as a possible D gene (6 bases). V was pared by 3 bases and J by 4 bases, with 13 bases between. This CDR3 contains 14 residues. Per the germline V gene, CDR1 is SGHDT and CDR2 is YYEEEE. The CDR3 bases are TGTGCCAGCAGCTCTGGACAGAGCCCCTATGGCTACACCTTC. As protein: CASSSGQSPYGYTF.